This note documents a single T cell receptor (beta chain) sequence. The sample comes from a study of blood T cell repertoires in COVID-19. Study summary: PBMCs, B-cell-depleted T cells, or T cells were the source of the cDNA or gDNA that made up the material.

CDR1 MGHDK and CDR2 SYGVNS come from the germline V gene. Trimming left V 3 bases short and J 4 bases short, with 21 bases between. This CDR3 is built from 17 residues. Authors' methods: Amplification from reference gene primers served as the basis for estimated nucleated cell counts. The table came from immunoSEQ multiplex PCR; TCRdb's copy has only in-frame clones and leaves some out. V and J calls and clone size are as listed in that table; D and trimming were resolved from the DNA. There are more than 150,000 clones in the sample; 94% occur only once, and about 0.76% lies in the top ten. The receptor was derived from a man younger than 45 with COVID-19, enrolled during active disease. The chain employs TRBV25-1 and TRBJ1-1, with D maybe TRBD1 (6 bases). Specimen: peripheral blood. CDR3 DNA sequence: TGTGCCAGCAGTGACCTCTTCGCGGGAGGAGGGGGCACTGAAGCTTTCTTT. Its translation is CASSDLFAGGGGTEAFF.